This T cell receptor (beta chain) was documented in a study of blood T cell repertoires in COVID-19. Study details: COVID-19 samples collected from the United States, Italy and Spain covered acute and convalescent phases. T cells, B-cell-depleted T cells, or PBMCs provided the cDNA or gDNA that served as material.

Methods used by the authors: Quantification of nucleated cells was approximated via reference gene primer amplification. Profiling relied on immunoSEQ multiplex PCR, and the TCRdb table lists in-frame clones only, not all of them. V and J calls and clone size are those listed in that table; D and trimming were worked out from the DNA. The data show around 130,000 clones, more than 70% seen once. This CDR3 is built from 16 residues. V dropped 0 bases and J dropped 6 bases, with 16 bases sitting between them. Germline V gene lookup returns CDR1 SGHDT and CDR2 YYEEEE. The clonotype originates from a man in his sixties or seventies with acute or convalescent COVID-19. The chain is built from TRBV5-6 and TRBJ2-1; TRBD2 is a possible D gene (5 bases). Sequences were obtained from peripheral blood. The CDR3 sequence: CASSLGTRSRGNEQFF. Written as DNA, the CDR3 is TGTGCCAGCAGCTTGGGTACGCGGAGTCGGGGCAATGAGCAGTTCTTC.